This T cell receptor (beta chain) was found in a study of T cells in localized non-small cell lung cancer. Overall study results and limits: It was uninvolved adjacent lung that showed the highest T cell clonality, exceeding tumor. The study linked higher blood T cell density to longer overall survival. There were a median 57 of the top 100 tumor clones appearing in adjacent lung.

Turning to this clone: Its specificity is not known.

The CDR3 is 14 residues long. The V gene's germline CDR1 is MNHNY and CDR2 SVGAGI (reference sequence). The V gene end was trimmed by 4 bases and the J gene end by 10 bases; junction bases not matched to a gene: 6. The assay was immunoSEQ multiplex PCR, and TCRdb's table has in-frame clones only and misses some. Counted here are 65,000 to 80,000 clones, around 84% occurring once; the ten biggest clones make up under 1.5%. V and J are TRBV6-6 and TRBJ2-5; 13 bases are a match to TRBD2. This material consisted of peripheral blood, taken before any cancer treatment. This receptor was identified in a female donor over 55 with stage I lung adenocarcinoma. The DNA of the CDR3 is TGTGCCAGCAGTTGGGGACTAGCGGGGACCGTCCAGTACTTC. This translates into CASSWGLAGTVQYF.